This TCR beta chain was found in a study of T cell changes during pregnancy in multiple sclerosis. Assay: immunoSEQ multiplex PCR; the TCRdb copy retains only in-frame clones and omits some. The sample lists 45,000 to 60,000 clones; more than 85% were seen once. V was pared by 3 bases and J by 4 bases, with 18 bases between. CDR1 SGDLS and CDR2 YYNGEE come from the germline V gene. The CDR3 loop spans 16 amino acids. The V and J genes are TRBV9 and TRBJ2-3; possible D gene TRBD2, 6 bases. The receptor comes from a female donor in good health, enrolled as a control in a pregnancy study. The specimen comprised peripheral blood, sampled after pregnancy. As DNA, the CDR3 is TGTGCCAGCAGCGCGTACAGCGGGCTGGGCCCAGATACGCAGTATTTT. This encodes CASSAYSGLGPDTQYF. The complete variable domain, with remaining parts taken from reference TRBV9 and TRBJ2-3, reads DSGVTQTPKHLITATGQRVTLRCSPRSGDLSVYWYQQSLDQGLQFLIQYYNGEERAKGNILERFSAQQFPDLHSELNLSSLELGDSALYFCASSAYSGLGPDTQYFGPGTRLTVL.